Listed below are T cell receptor beta chains from one sample, sequenced in a study of T cells in localized non-small cell lung cancer. The protocol was immunoSEQ multiplex PCR, while the TCRdb copy is restricted to in-frame clones and leaves out a portion. The data hold 15,000 to 20,000 clones, with 80% to 90% observed a single time. The sequencing here drew on peripheral blood, taken before any cancer treatment. These receptors were taken from a male donor aged 60 or over with stage II squamous cell lung carcinoma. CDR3s include the opening cysteine and the closing phenylalanine or tryptophan. D genes are given only for firm matches. Only some rows state a clone size, as once, few, many or a class for expanded clones.

clone_size: NA
d_call: TRBD2
j_call: TRBJ2-1
v_call: TRBV27
cdr3_nt: TGTGCCAGCAGTAGGAGTAGGGAGGGAGATGAGCAGTTCTTC
cdr3_aa: CASSRSREGDEQFF

clone_size: once
d_call: NA
j_call: TRBJ1-1
v_call: TRBV7-3
cdr3_nt: TGTGCCAGCAGCTTGAGGGCGAACACTGAAGCTTTCTTT
cdr3_aa: CASSLRANTEAFF

clone_size: once
d_call: TRBD1
j_call: TRBJ1-4
v_call: TRBV2
cdr3_nt: TGTGCCAGCATGGGGGACAGAAGTTTTGCAACTAATGAAAAACTGTTTTTT
cdr3_aa: CASMGDRSFATNEKLFF

clone_size: NA
d_call: TRBD2
j_call: TRBJ2-1
v_call: TRBV5-1
cdr3_nt: TGCGCCAGCAGCGGGGCCGGGACTAGCGGGAGGGTTTTCTACAATGAGCAGTTCTTC
cdr3_aa: CASSGAGTSGRVFYNEQFF

clone_size: NA
d_call: TRBD1
j_call: TRBJ2-7
v_call: TRBV18
cdr3_nt: TGTGCCAGCTCACCAACCGGGACAGCGAGCTCCTACGAGCAGTACTTC
cdr3_aa: CASSPTGTASSYEQYF

clone_size: NA
d_call: NA
j_call: TRBJ2-7
v_call: TRBV19
cdr3_nt: TGTGCCAGTAGCATAGCCTACGAGCAGTACTTC
cdr3_aa: CASSIAYEQYF

clone_size: few
d_call: TRBD1
j_call: TRBJ1-1
v_call: TRBV5-5
cdr3_nt: TGTGCCAGCAACATGGGGGGATGGGACAGGCGAATGAACACTGAAGCTTTCTTT
cdr3_aa: CASNMGGWDRRMNTEAFF

clone_size: NA
d_call: NA
j_call: TRBJ2-7
v_call: TRBV5-1
cdr3_nt: TGCGCCAGCAGCTTAACAGGGTACTCCTACGAGCAGTACTTC
cdr3_aa: CASSLTGYSYEQYF

clone_size: NA
d_call: NA
j_call: TRBJ2-7
v_call: TRBV29-1
cdr3_nt: TGCAGCGTTGCAGATTCGGTCCAGTCCGGCGAGCAGTACTTC
cdr3_aa: CSVADSVQSGEQYF

clone_size: once
d_call: NA
j_call: TRBJ2-1
v_call: TRBV18
cdr3_nt: TGTGCCAGCTCACCGGACTCAACCTACAATGAGCAGTTCTTC
cdr3_aa: CASSPDSTYNEQFF

clone_size: few
d_call: TRBD2
j_call: TRBJ2-7
v_call: TRBV6-1
cdr3_nt: TGTGCCAGCATTCTAGCGGGAGGTGTCTACGAGCAGTACTTC
cdr3_aa: CASILAGGVYEQYF

clone_size: NA
d_call: NA
j_call: TRBJ2-2
v_call: TRBV30
cdr3_nt: TGTGCCTGGAGTGAAGGAATCGGGGAGCTGTTTTTT
cdr3_aa: CAWSEGIGELFF

clone_size: NA
d_call: TRBD2
j_call: TRBJ2-7
v_call: TRBV2
cdr3_nt: TGTGCCAGCAGTGTCGAGCGGGAGAACGAGCAGTACTTC
cdr3_aa: CASSVERENEQYF

clone_size: NA
d_call: TRBD1
j_call: TRBJ2-7
v_call: TRBV10-1
cdr3_nt: TGCGCCAGCAGTGAGTCAAGAGGGGACAGGAACGAGCAGTACTTC
cdr3_aa: CASSESRGDRNEQYF

clone_size: few
d_call: NA
j_call: TRBJ2-7
v_call: TRBV28
cdr3_nt: TGTGCCAGCAGTTTACCCCAGGGTACGTACGAGCAGTACTTC
cdr3_aa: CASSLPQGTYEQYF

clone_size: NA
d_call: TRBD1
j_call: TRBJ2-2
v_call: TRBV6-1
cdr3_nt: TGTGCCAGCAGTGAGCACAGGGGGCTGCCCGGGGAGCTGTTTTTT
cdr3_aa: CASSEHRGLPGELFF

clone_size: NA
d_call: TRBD1
j_call: TRBJ1-2
v_call: TRBV2
cdr3_nt: TGTGCCAGCAGGGGGGACAGGACCCACTATGGCTACACCTTC
cdr3_aa: CASRGDRTHYGYTF

clone_size: NA
d_call: TRBD2
j_call: TRBJ2-3
v_call: TRBV10-3
cdr3_nt: TGTGCCATCAGGATGACTAGCAGCACAGATACGCAGTATTTT
cdr3_aa: CAIRMTSSTDTQYF

clone_size: NA
d_call: TRBD2
j_call: TRBJ2-1
v_call: TRBV25-1
cdr3_nt: TGTGCCAGCAGTCCTACTAGCGGGATGAGCAATGAGCAGTTCTTC
cdr3_aa: CASSPTSGMSNEQFF

clone_size: NA
d_call: TRBD2
j_call: TRBJ2-5
v_call: TRBV7-2
cdr3_nt: TGTGCCAGCGGAGCTTACCGGGGGGGTGGAGAGACCCAGTACTTC
cdr3_aa: CASGAYRGGGETQYF

clone_size: NA
d_call: NA
j_call: TRBJ2-5
v_call: TRBV7-6
cdr3_nt: TGTGCCAGCAGCTCATCACACCAGGGTGCGGAGACCCAGTACTTC
cdr3_aa: CASSSSHQGAETQYF